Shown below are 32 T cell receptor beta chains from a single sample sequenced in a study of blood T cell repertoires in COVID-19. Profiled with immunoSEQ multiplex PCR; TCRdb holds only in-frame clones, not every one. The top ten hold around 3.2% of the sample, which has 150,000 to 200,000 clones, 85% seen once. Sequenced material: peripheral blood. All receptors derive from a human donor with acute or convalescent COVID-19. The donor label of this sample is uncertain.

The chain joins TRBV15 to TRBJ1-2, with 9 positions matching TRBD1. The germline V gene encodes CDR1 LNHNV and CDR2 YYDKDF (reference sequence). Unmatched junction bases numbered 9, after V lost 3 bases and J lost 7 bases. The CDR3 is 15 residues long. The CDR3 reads CATSRGQGVFGGYTF. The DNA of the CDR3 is TGTGCCACCAGCAGGGGACAGGGAGTCTTTGGTGGCTACACCTTC.

The CDR3 loop reads CASRVPGQSYNEQFF. CDR3 in DNA: TGTGCCAGCAGGGTACCGGGACAGTCCTACAATGAGCAGTTCTTC. The genes are TRBV25-1 and TRBJ2-1; 7 positions agree with TRBD1. V lost 6 bases and J lost 1; bases outside the gene matches: 6. CDR1 and CDR2 from the germline V gene are MGHDK and SYGVNS. This CDR3 contains 15 residues.

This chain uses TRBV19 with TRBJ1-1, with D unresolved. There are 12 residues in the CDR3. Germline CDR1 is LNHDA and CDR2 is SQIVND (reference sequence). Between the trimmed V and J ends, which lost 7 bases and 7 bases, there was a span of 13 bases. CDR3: CASTFRGFEAFF. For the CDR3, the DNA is TGTGCCAGTACCTTTAGAGGATTTGAAGCTTTCTTT.

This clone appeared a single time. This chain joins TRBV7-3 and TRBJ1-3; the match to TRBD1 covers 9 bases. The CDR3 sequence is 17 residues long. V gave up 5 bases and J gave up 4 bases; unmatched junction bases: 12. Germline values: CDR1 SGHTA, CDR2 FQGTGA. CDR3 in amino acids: CASSPGPPGQGGNTIYF. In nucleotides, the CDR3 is TGTGCCAGCAGCCCCGGGCCCCCGGGACAGGGAGGAAACACCATATATTTT.

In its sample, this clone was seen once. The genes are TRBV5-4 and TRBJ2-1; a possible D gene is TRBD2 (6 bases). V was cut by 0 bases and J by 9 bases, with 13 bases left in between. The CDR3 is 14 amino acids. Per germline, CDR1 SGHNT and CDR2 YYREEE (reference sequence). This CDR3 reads CASSLAGGRGEQFF. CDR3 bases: TGTGCCAGCAGCTTGGCCGGGGGACGGGGTGAGCAGTTCTTC.

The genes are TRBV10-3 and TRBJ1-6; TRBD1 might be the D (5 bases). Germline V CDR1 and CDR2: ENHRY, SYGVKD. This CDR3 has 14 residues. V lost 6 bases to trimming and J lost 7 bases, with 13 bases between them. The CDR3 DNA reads TGTGCCATCAGCGAGGAGGCAGGGAATTCACCCCTCCACTTT. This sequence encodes CAISEEAGNSPLHF.

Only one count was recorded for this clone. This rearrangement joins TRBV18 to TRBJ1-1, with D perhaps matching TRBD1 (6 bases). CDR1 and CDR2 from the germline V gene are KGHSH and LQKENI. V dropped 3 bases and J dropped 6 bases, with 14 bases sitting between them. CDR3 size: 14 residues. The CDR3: CASSPGQNTAEAFF. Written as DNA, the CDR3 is TGTGCCAGCTCACCCGGACAGAACACTGCTGAAGCTTTCTTT.

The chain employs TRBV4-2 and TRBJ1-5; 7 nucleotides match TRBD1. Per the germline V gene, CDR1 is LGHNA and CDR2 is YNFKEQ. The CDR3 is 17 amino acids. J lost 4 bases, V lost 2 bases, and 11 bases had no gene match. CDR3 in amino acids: CASSQSRDSVNNQPQHF. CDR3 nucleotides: TGTGCCAGCAGCCAATCCCGGGACAGTGTGAATAATCAGCCCCAGCATTTT.

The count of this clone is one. The CDR3 spells CASSYMTAANEKLFF. CDR3 nucleotide sequence: TGTGCCAGCAGCTATATGACAGCAGCTAATGAAAAACTGTTTTTT. The chain is built from TRBV28 and TRBJ1-4; D is perhaps TRBD1 (5 bases). CDR1 MDHEN and CDR2 SYDVKM come from the germline V gene. The CDR3 extends over 15 amino acids. V was trimmed by 6 bases and J by 3 bases, leaving 14 bases between them.

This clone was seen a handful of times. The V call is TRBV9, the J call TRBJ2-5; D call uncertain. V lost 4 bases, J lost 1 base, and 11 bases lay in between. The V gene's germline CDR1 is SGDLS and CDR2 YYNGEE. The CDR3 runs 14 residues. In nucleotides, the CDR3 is TGTGCCAGCAGCCTAAACCCACTCCAAGAGACCCAGTACTTC. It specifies CASSLNPLQETQYF.

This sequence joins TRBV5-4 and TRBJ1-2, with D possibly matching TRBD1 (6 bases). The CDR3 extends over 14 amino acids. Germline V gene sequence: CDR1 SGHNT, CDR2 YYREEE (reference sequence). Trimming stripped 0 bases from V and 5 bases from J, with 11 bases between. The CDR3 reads CASSLATGMYGYTF. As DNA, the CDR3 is TGTGCCAGCAGCTTGGCGACAGGAATGTATGGCTACACCTTC.

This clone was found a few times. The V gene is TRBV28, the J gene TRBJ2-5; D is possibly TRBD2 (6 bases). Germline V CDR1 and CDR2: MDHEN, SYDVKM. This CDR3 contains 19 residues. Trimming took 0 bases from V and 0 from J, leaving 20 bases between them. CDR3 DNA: TGTGCCAGCAGTTTATGGAAGGGCGGTTGGACTAAGTACCAAGAGACCCAGTACTTC. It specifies CASSLWKGGWTKYQETQYF.

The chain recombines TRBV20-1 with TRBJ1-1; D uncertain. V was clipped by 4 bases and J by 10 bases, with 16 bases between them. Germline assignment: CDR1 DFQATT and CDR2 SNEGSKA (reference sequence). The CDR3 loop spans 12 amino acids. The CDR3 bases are TGCAGTGCTATTGAAGGGAGGGATGGAGCTTTCTTT. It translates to CSAIEGRDGAFF.

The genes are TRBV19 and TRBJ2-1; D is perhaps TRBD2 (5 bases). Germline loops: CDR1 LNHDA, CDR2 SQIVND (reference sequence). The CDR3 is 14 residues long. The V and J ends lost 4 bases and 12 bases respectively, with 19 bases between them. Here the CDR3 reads CASSTGGGPPAQFF. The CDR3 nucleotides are TGTGCCAGTAGTACGGGTGGCGGGCCCCCGGCGCAGTTCTTC.

The CDR3 nucleotides are TGTGCCAGCACCCGACAAGGCAATCAGCCCCAGCATTTT. Translated: CASTRQGNQPQHF. The V gene is TRBV7-2, the J gene TRBJ1-5; D is unresolved. The CDR3 runs to 13 residues. CDR1 is SGHTA, CDR2 FQGNSA, per germline. Trimming pared 7 bases from V and 2 bases from J, leaving 9 bases between. Looking up the rest from reference TRBV7-2 and TRBJ1-5 gives the full variable domain: GAGVSQSPSNKVTEKGKDVELRCDPISGHTALYWYRQSLGQGLEFLIYFQGNSAPDKSGLPSDRFSAERTGGSVSTLTIQRTQQEDSAVYLCASTRQGNQPQHFGDGTRLSIL.

CDR3 DNA sequence: TGTGCCAGCAGTTACAACAGGGAAGGCAAGCCCCAGCATTTT. Its translation: CASSYNREGKPQHF. The chain joins TRBV6-5 to TRBJ1-5; D may be TRBD1 (6 bases). CDR1 and CDR2 (germline): MNHEY, SVGAGI. The CDR3 has 14 residues. Trimming took off 2 bases at V and 8 bases at J, with 13 bases between the two ends.

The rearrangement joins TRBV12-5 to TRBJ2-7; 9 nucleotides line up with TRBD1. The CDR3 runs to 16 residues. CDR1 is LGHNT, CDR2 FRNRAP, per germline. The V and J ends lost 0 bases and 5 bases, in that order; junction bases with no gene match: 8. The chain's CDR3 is CASGLVLDRGGDEQYF. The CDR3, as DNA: TGTGCTAGTGGTTTGGTATTGGACAGGGGAGGAGACGAGCAGTACTTC.

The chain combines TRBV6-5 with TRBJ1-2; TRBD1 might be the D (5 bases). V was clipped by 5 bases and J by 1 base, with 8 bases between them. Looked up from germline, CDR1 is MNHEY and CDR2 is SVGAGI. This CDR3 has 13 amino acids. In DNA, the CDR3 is TGTGCCAGCAGTCGGGGGGTTAACTATGGCTACACCTTC. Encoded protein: CASSRGVNYGYTF.

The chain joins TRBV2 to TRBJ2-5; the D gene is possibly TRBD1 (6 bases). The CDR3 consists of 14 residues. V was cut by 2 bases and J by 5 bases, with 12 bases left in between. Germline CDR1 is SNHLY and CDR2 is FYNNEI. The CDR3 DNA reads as TGTGCCAGCAGTGAAAAGGGGGTGCAGGAGACCCAGTACTTC. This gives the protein CASSEKGVQETQYF.

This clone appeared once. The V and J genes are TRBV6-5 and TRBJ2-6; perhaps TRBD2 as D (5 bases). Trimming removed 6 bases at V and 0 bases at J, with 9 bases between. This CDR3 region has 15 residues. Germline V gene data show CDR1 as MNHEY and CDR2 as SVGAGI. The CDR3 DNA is TGTGCCAGCAGGACGGGGTACTCTGGGGCCAACGTCCTGACTTTC. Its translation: CASRTGYSGANVLTF.

Here the CDR3 DNA reads TGTGCCAGCAGGTTCAGCCGGGACAGTATTTCACCCCTCCACTTT. Translated: CASRFSRDSISPLHF. The gene calls are TRBV6-5 and TRBJ1-6; 7 bases agree with TRBD1. The CDR3 spans 15 residues. The V gene's germline CDR1 is MNHEY and CDR2 SVGAGI. Trimming took 6 bases from V and 9 from J; bases not matched to a gene: 11.

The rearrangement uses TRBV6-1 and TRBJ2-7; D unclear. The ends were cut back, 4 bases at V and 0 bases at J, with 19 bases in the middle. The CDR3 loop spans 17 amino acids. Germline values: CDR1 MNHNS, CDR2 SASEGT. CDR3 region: CASSVNPHDTVSYEQYF. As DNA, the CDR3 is TGTGCCAGCAGTGTAAATCCGCACGACACCGTCTCCTACGAGCAGTACTTC.

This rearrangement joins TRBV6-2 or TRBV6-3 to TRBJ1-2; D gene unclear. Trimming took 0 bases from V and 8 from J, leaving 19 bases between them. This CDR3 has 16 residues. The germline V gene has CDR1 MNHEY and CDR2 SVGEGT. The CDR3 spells CASSYSPGATTGGYTF. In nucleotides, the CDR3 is TGTGCCAGCAGTTACTCGCCAGGAGCCACCACGGGGGGCTACACCTTC.

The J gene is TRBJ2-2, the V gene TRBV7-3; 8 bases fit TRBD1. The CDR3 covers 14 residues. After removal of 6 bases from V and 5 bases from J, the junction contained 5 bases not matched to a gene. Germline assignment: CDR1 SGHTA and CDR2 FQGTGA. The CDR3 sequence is CASRTDRGTGELFF. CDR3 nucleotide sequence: TGTGCCAGCAGAACAGACAGGGGAACCGGGGAGCTGTTTTTT.

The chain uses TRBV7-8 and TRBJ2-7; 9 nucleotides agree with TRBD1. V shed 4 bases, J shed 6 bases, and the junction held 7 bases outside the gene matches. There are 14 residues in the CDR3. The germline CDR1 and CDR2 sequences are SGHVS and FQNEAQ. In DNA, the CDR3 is TGTGCCAGCAGCTCCACGGGACAGGGCTTCGAGCAGTACTTC. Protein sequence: CASSSTGQGFEQYF. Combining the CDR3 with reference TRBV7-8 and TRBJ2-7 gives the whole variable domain GAGVSQSPRYKVAKRGQDVALRCDPISGHVSLFWYQQALGQGPEFLTYFQNEAQLDKSGLPSDRFFAERPEGSVSTLKIQRTQQEDSAVYLCASSSTGQGFEQYFGPGTRLTVT.

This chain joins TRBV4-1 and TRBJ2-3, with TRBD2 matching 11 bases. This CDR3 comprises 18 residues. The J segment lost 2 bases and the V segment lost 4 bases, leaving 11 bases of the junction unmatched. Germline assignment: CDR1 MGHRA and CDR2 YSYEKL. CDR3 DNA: TGCGCCAGCAGCCTTCGGCTAGCGGGGGGCCCAGACACAGATACGCAGTATTTT. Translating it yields CASSLRLAGGPDTDTQYF.

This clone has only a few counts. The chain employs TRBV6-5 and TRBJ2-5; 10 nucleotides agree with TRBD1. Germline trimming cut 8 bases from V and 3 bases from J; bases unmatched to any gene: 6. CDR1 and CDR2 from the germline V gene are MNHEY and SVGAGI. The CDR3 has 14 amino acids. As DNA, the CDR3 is TGTGCCAGCGTACCCGGGACAGGGGAAGAGACCCAGTACTTC. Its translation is CASVPGTGEETQYF.

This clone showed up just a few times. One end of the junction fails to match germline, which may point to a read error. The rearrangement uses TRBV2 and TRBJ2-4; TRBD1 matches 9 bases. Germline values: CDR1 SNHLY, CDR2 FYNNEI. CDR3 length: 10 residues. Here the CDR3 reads CASRGGTGSF. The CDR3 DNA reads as TGTGCCAGCAGGGGCGGGACAGGGTCCTTC.

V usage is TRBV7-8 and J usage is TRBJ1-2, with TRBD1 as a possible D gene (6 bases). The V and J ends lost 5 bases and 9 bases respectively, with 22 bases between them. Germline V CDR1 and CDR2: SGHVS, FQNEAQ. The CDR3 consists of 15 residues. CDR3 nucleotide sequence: TGTGCCAGCAGCGCTAGTAGGGGGGGACTTCAGAGCTACACCTTC. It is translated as CASSASRGGLQSYTF.

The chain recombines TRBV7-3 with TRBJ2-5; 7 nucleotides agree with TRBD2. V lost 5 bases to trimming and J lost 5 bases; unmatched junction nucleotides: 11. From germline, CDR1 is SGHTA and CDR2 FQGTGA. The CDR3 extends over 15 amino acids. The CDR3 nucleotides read TGTGCCAGCAGCCAGGGAGGGGCAGGGAGGGAGACCCAGTACTTC. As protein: CASSQGGAGRETQYF.

The chain's CDR3 is CASSLTGAPRDTQYF. The CDR3 region has the DNA TGTGCCAGCAGTCTGACAGGGGCCCCACGCGATACGCAGTATTTT. V is TRBV28 and J is TRBJ2-3; 8 positions match TRBD1. V was clipped by 5 bases and J by 6 bases; unmatched bases: 10. CDR1 is MDHEN and CDR2 is SYDVKM in the germline V gene. This CDR3 contains 15 residues.

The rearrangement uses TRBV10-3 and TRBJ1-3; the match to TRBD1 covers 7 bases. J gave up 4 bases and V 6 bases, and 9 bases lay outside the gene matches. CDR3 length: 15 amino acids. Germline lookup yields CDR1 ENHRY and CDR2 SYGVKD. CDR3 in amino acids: CAISEKEGAGNTIYF. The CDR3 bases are TGTGCCATCAGCGAAAAAGAGGGGGCGGGAAACACCATATATTTT.